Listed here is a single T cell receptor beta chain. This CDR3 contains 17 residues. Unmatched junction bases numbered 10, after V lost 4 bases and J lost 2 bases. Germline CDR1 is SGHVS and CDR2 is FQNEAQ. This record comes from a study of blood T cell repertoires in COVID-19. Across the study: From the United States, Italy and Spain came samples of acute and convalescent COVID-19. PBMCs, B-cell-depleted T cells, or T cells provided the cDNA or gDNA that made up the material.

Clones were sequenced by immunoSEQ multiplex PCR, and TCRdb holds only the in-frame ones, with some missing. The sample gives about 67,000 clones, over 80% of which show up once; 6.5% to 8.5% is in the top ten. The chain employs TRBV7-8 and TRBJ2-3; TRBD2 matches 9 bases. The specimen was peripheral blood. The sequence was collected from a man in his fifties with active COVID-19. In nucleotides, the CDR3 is TGTGCCAGCAGCTCAAGGCGCCTAGCGGGACCCACAGATACGCAGTATTTT. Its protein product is CASSSRRLAGPTDTQYF.